The next 19 T cell receptor beta chains were all read from a single sample in a study of CD8 T cells in Susac syndrome. An amount of RNA that ranged from 0.5 to 1 ug was reverse transcribed with random hexamers. TCRdb redid the calling of the immunoSEQ multiplex PCR reads with MiXCR, one entry per CDR3 protein. This sample has roughly 60,000 distinct CDR3 sequences; more than 90% occur once, and the top ten carry just under 0.2%. Sequenced sample: CD8+ T cells from PBMCs. These receptors were taken from a human donor in good health.

The chain links TRBV12-3 or TRBV12-4 to TRBJ2-5; D possibly matches TRBD1 or TRBD2 (5 bases each). Trimming took 6 bases from V and 7 from J, leaving 15 bases between them. The CDR3 totals 13 residues. The DNA of the CDR3 is TGTGCCAGCAGCCTGGGGCACCGGGGGACCCAGTACTTC. Amino acids: CASSLGHRGTQYF.

This rearrangement joins TRBV4-3 to TRBJ2-5; TRBD2 matches 9 bases. Germline V gene sequence: CDR1 LGHNA, CDR2 YSLEER. The CDR3 totals 16 residues. J gave up 3 bases and V 2 bases, and 7 bases lay outside the gene matches. The CDR3 nucleotides read TGCGCCAGCAGCCAATTCTGGCCTAGCGGGAAAGAGACCCAGTACTTC. It translates to CASSQFWPSGKETQYF.

This chain joins TRBV12-3 or TRBV12-4 and TRBJ2-1; weak D call: TRBD1 (6 bases). Trimming took off 3 bases at V and 7 bases at J, with 16 bases between the two ends. The CDR3 covers 15 residues. The CDR3 coding sequence is TGTGCCAGCAGTTTCTGGACAGCGAGTGGGAATGAGCAGTTCTTC. Translating it yields CASSFWTASGNEQFF.

The chain uses TRBV12-3 or TRBV12-4 and TRBJ2-7; D is ambiguous. Trimming left V 7 bases short and J 0 bases short, with 10 bases between. The CDR3 runs 13 residues. CDR3 sequence reads: CASIGSDSYEQYF. Here the CDR3 DNA reads TGTGCCAGCATCGGTTCTGACTCCTACGAGCAGTACTTC.

The rearrangement joins TRBV3-1 to TRBJ2-7, with 8 bases identical to TRBD1. Germline lookup yields CDR1 LGHDT and CDR2 YNNKEL (reference sequence). Germline trimming cut 5 bases from V and 2 bases from J; bases unmatched to any gene: 5. This CDR3 contains 14 residues. The CDR3 region has the DNA TGTGCCAGCAGCGACGACAGGGGCCCCTACGAGCAGTACTTC. Protein: CASSDDRGPYEQYF.

V usage is TRBV29-1 and J usage is TRBJ1-1; D ambiguous. Trimming left V 2 bases short and J 8 bases short, with 9 bases between. Germline values: CDR1 SQVTM, CDR2 ANQGSEA. The CDR3 spans 11 residues. The CDR3 reads CSVESRLEAFF. The CDR3 DNA follows: TGCAGCGTTGAATCCAGATTAGAAGCTTTCTTT.

This rearrangement joins TRBV5-1 to TRBJ2-1; D gene uncertain. The ends were cut back, 4 bases at V and 3 bases at J, with 8 bases in the middle. The CDR3 contains 13 residues. Germline CDR1 and CDR2: SGHRS and YFSETQ. The CDR3: CASSVVGYNEQFF. For the CDR3, the DNA is TGCGCCAGCAGCGTGGTGGGCTACAATGAGCAGTTCTTC. Looking up the rest from reference TRBV5-1 and TRBJ2-1 gives the full variable domain: KAGVTQTPRYLIKTRGQQVTLSCSPISGHRSVSWYQQTPGQGLQFLFEYFSETQRNKGNFPGRFSGRQFSNSRSEMNVSTLELGDSALYLCASSVVGYNEQFFGPGTRLTVL.

The rearrangement uses TRBV7-9 and TRBJ1-2; D unclear. The CDR3 extends over 12 amino acids. V lost 5 bases, J lost 5 bases, and 9 bases lay in between. Germline V gene sequence: CDR1 SEHNR, CDR2 FQNEAQ (reference sequence). The CDR3 region has the DNA TGTGCCAGCAGCCCACCGATTTATGGCTACACCTTC. It codes for CASSPPIYGYTF.

The chain employs TRBV29-1 and TRBJ2-7, with 8 bases fitting TRBD1. V lost 0 bases, J lost 3 bases, and 7 bases stayed unmatched. This CDR3 spans 15 amino acids. Germline V gene sequence: CDR1 SQVTM, CDR2 ANQGSEA. The DNA for the CDR3 is TGCAGCGTTGAAGACCCCGACAGGGGAAACTACGAGCAGTACTTC. This encodes CSVEDPDRGNYEQYF.

The chain links TRBV4-1 to TRBJ2-2; 11 nucleotides line up with TRBD2. J gave up 6 bases and V 0 bases, and 6 bases lay outside the gene matches. CDR3 size: 17 residues. The germline V gene has CDR1 MGHRA and CDR2 YSYEKL. CDR3: CASSQDGSGGEAGELFF. In nucleotides, the CDR3 is TGCGCCAGCAGCCAAGACGGTAGCGGGGGGGAAGCCGGGGAGCTGTTTTTT.

V and J are TRBV28 and TRBJ2-2; 11 nucleotides match TRBD2. Germline V CDR1 and CDR2: MDHEN, SYDVKM. J gave up 4 bases and V 4 bases, and 5 bases lay outside the gene matches. There are 16 residues in the CDR3. CDR3 in DNA: TGTGCCAGCAGTTCGCTAGCGGGGGGAATCACCGGGGAGCTGTTTTTT. Translated: CASSSLAGGITGELFF.

CDR3 protein: CATSRDTEAYEQYF. CDR3 sequence (DNA): TGTGCCACCAGCAGAGATACAGAAGCCTACGAGCAGTACTTC. This sequence joins TRBV15 and TRBJ2-7, with D uncertain. The ends were cut back, 0 bases at V and 2 bases at J, with 8 bases in the middle. This CDR3 is 14 amino acids long. Per the germline V gene, CDR1 is LNHNV and CDR2 is YYDKDF (reference sequence).

The CDR3 region is CASSLFEGGAYNEQFF. DNA of the CDR3: TGTGCCAGCAGCTTGTTCGAGGGGGGGGCCTACAATGAGCAGTTCTTC. This chain links TRBV7-9 with TRBJ2-1, with a tentative D call TRBD2 (7 bases). The V gene's germline CDR1 is SEHNR and CDR2 FQNEAQ (reference sequence). V lost 3 bases and J lost 2, with 14 bases in between. The CDR3 is made up of 16 amino acids.

The chain uses TRBV28 and TRBJ2-1; D may be TRBD1 (6 bases). Trimming cost V 5 bases and J 1 base, with 18 bases left between them. In germline, CDR1 is MDHEN, CDR2 SYDVKM. CDR3 length: 17 amino acids. CDR3 coding DNA: TGTGCCAGCAGTCTCCTGACAGGCACAGGATCCTACAATGAGCAGTTCTTC. This gives the protein CASSLLTGTGSYNEQFF.

The chain couples TRBV4-3 to TRBJ2-7; 9 bases are a match to TRBD2. V lost 4 bases and J lost 0; bases outside the gene matches: 10. This CDR3 has 17 residues. Germline assignment: CDR1 LGHNA and CDR2 YSLEER. CDR3: CASSPAYSGGFSYEQYF. In nucleotides, the CDR3 is TGCGCCAGCAGCCCAGCGTATAGCGGGGGATTCTCCTACGAGCAGTACTTC.

A single count supports this clonotype. The chain links TRBV28 to TRBJ2-3, with D possibly being TRBD1 (6 bases). CDR1 is MDHEN and CDR2 is SYDVKM in the germline V gene. Deletions cut 5 bases from V and 1 base from J, with 22 bases between. This CDR3 is 18 amino acids long. This CDR3 reads CASSGPLDSAVGTDTQYF. The CDR3, as DNA: TGTGCCAGCAGTGGACCCCTGGACAGCGCGGTGGGCACAGATACGCAGTATTTT. Together with reference TRBV28 and TRBJ2-3, the CDR3 gives the full variable domain: DVKVTQSSRYLVKRTGEKVFLECVQDMDHENMFWYRQDPGLGLRLIYFSYDVKMKEKGDIPEGYSVSREKKERFSLILESASTNQTSMYLCASSGPLDSAVGTDTQYFGPGTRLTVL.

The chain couples TRBV6-6 to TRBJ2-3; D is unclear. Germline values: CDR1 MNHNY, CDR2 SVGAGI (reference sequence). The CDR3 length is 13 residues. V shed 2 bases and J shed 2 bases, with 5 bases lying between them. CDR3 residues: CASSYQVTDTQYF. CDR3 nucleotide sequence: TGTGCCAGCAGTTACCAGGTCACAGATACGCAGTATTTT.

V gene TRBV7-9 combines with J gene TRBJ1-1, with D uncertain. Germline CDR1 SEHNR, CDR2 FQNEAQ (reference sequence). V shed 0 bases and J shed 6 bases, with 5 bases lying between them. This CDR3 is 12 amino acids long. The CDR3 DNA reads TGTGCCAGCAGCTTAGCCGGTCCTGAAGCTTTCTTT. Protein product: CASSLAGPEAFF.

The chain employs TRBV5-6 and TRBJ2-1; D is perhaps TRBD2 (5 bases). With 4 bases removed from V and 4 bases from J, the gap between germline ends came to 15 bases. This CDR3 contains 15 residues. The germline gives CDR1 SGHDT, CDR2 YYEEEE. CDR3 sequence reads: CASSQNLEGYNEQFF. In nucleotides, the CDR3 is TGTGCCAGCAGCCAAAACCTTGAGGGATACAATGAGCAGTTCTTC. Drawing the rest from reference TRBV5-6 and TRBJ2-1, the complete variable domain is DAGVTQSPTHLIKTRGQQVTLRCSPKSGHDTVSWYQQALGQGPQFIFQYYEEEERQRGNFPDRFSGHQFPNYSSELNVNALLLGDSALYLCASSQNLEGYNEQFFGPGTRLTVL.